This is a list of T cell receptor beta chains from one sample in a study of OX40 agonist ivuxolimab in advanced cancers. This table comes from immunoSEQ multiplex PCR, and its TCRdb copy is limited to in-frame clones, with some not included. The sample records 40,000 to 65,000 clones, about four fifths being singletons. Sequencing was performed on CD4+ or CD8+ T cells sorted from blood, taken in a trial of the OX40 agonist ivuxolimab. These receptors were obtained from an adult with an advanced solid tumor such as melanoma, head and neck, liver or kidney cancer. The CDR3 runs from the conserved cysteine through the conserved F or W. D genes are given only for firm matches. A row's size may be missing; if present it is once, few, many or a size class.

TRBD1 | once | TRBJ1-1 | TRBV29-1 | CSAQPPRISGGPAEAFF | TGCAGCGCCCAGCCCCCCCGAATTTCAGGGGGCCCAGCTGAAGCTTTCTTT
NA | NA | TRBJ2-1 | TRBV7-6 | CASSFVDSHNEQFF | TGTGCCAGCAGCTTCGTGGACAGTCACAATGAGCAGTTCTTC
NA | NA | TRBJ1-5 | TRBV28 | CASTLAVGGQPQHF | TGTGCCAGCACCTTGGCTGTGGGAGGTCAGCCCCAGCATTTT
NA | NA | TRBJ2-3 | TRBV28 | CASSLRNTDTQYF | TGTGCCAGCAGTTTACGAAATACAGATACGCAGTATTTT
TRBD2 | NA | TRBJ2-7 | TRBV11-2 | CASSLLRGRPQDYEQYF | TGTGCCAGCAGCTTATTACGCGGGAGGCCCCAGGACTACGAGCAGTACTTC
TRBD2 | NA | TRBJ2-5 | TRBV7-2 | CASSLHGLAGQETQYF | TGTGCCAGCAGCCTCCATGGACTAGCGGGTCAAGAGACCCAGTACTTC
TRBD2 | NA | TRBJ2-7 | TRBV6-1 | CASSPSGGSYEQYF | TGTGCCAGCAGTCCTAGCGGGGGGTCCTACGAGCAGTACTTC
NA | NA | TRBJ2-3 | TRBV28 | CASSRQASTDTQYF | TGTGCCAGCAGCCGACAGGCTAGCACAGATACGCAGTATTTT
TRBD2 | NA | TRBJ2-7 | TRBV19 | CASSPRTSGRSYEQYF | TGTGCCAGTAGTCCCAGGACTAGCGGGAGGAGCTACGAGCAGTACTTC
NA | once | TRBJ2-7 | TRBV4-1 | CASSLQEGETYEQYF | TGCGCCAGCAGCTTACAAGAGGGAGAGACCTACGAGCAGTACTTC
NA | NA | TRBJ2-1 | TRBV10-1 | CASSRGSRGDEQFF | TGCGCCAGCAGTCGGGGGTCTAGGGGGGATGAGCAGTTCTTC
NA | once | TRBJ2-1 | TRBV29-1 | CSVEDQRTAFRDEQFF | TGCAGCGTTGAAGATCAGAGGACTGCCTTTCGGGATGAGCAGTTCTTC
NA | NA | TRBJ2-4 | TRBV10-3 | CASREGASQYF | TGTGCCTCTAGGGAAGGTGCGAGTCAGTACTTC
TRBD1 | NA | TRBJ1-2 | TRBV4-2 | CASSRDRGSFYGYTF | TGTGCCAGCAGCCGCGACAGGGGCTCGTTCTATGGCTACACCTTC
NA | NA | TRBJ2-7 | TRBV14 | CASSSLVQQYF | TGTGCCAGCAGCTCCCTAGTCCAGCAGTACTTC
NA | once | TRBJ2-7 | TRBV30 | CAWSAGHGRPIEQYF | TGTGCCTGGAGTGCGGGACATGGGCGCCCTATCGAGCAGTACTTC
NA | NA | TRBJ2-3 | TRBV7-7 | CASSLNPLSTDTQYF | TGTGCCAGCAGCTTAAACCCCCTAAGCACAGATACGCAGTATTTT
NA | NA | TRBJ1-1 | TRBV6-6 | CASRGASTEAFF | TGTGCCAGTAGGGGGGCTAGCACTGAAGCTTTCTTT
TRBD1 | NA | TRBJ2-7 | TRBV9 | CASSVYAGTGAEQYF | TGTGCCAGCAGCGTATATGCCGGGACAGGGGCCGAGCAGTACTTC
TRBD1 | once | TRBJ1-5 | TRBV6-5 | CASSRDRDSNQPQHF | TGTGCCAGCAGCCGGGACAGAGACAGCAATCAGCCCCAGCATTTT
NA | NA | TRBJ2-2 | TRBV6-1 | CASSEASSPGELFF | TGTGCCAGCAGTGAAGCGTCTAGCCCCGGGGAGCTGTTTTTT
NA | NA | TRBJ1-2 | TRBV5-8 | CASSSYTGLNYGYTF | TGTGCCAGCAGTTCATACACGGGCCTTAACTATGGCTACACCTTC
TRBD2 | NA | TRBJ2-5 | TRBV5-5 | CASSLWTSEETQYF | TGTGCCAGCAGCTTATGGACTAGTGAAGAGACCCAGTACTTC
NA | NA | TRBJ1-2 | TRBV7-3 | CASSQGPGRYGYTF | TGTGCCAGCAGCCAGGGGCCCGGGAGGTATGGCTACACCTTC
TRBD1 | NA | TRBJ1-1 | TRBV6-6 | CASSQRTGKNTEAFF | TGTGCCAGCAGTCAACGGACAGGGAAGAACACTGAAGCTTTCTTT
NA | NA | TRBJ1-3 | TRBV15 | CATSRGAGDSGNTIYF | TGTGCCACCAGCAGAGGCGCAGGGGACTCTGGAAACACCATATATTTT
NA | NA | TRBJ2-1 | TRBV27 | CALQRWQGTAKSYNEQFF | TGTGCCCTACAAAGGTGGCAGGGGACGGCCAAATCCTACAATGAGCAGTTCTTC
NA | NA | TRBJ2-2 | TRBV18 | CASSPPVGGSGELFF | TGTGCCAGCTCACCACCGGTCGGGGGTAGCGGGGAGCTGTTTTTT
TRBD1 | once | TRBJ2-7 | TRBV7-3 | CASSLAGQGSYEQYF | TGTGCCAGCAGCTTAGCGGGACAGGGGTCCTACGAGCAGTACTTC
NA | NA | TRBJ2-3 | TRBV5-1 | CASSSTAFTDTQYF | TGCGCCAGCAGCTCGACAGCCTTCACAGATACGCAGTATTTT
TRBD1 | NA | TRBJ1-4 | TRBV5-1 | CASSSGFGQGLNEKLFF | TGCGCCAGCAGCTCGGGGTTCGGACAGGGCCTTAATGAAAAACTGTTTTTT
NA | NA | TRBJ2-5 | TRBV21-1 | CASTGGETQYF | TGTGCCAGCACAGGCGGGGAGACCCAGTACTTC
TRBD2 | NA | TRBJ2-1 | TRBV19 | CASTLAGYNEQFF | TGTGCCAGTACACTAGCGGGGTACAATGAGCAGTTCTTC
NA | NA | TRBJ1-6 | TRBV6-1 | CASSDGRMNRNSPLHF | TGTGCCAGCAGTGATGGCAGGATGAACAGAAATTCACCCCTCCACTTT
TRBD2 | NA | TRBJ2-2 | TRBV19 | CASSLGLADANTGELFF | TGTGCCAGTAGTTTGGGCCTAGCGGATGCGAACACCGGGGAGCTGTTTTTT
TRBD2 | NA | TRBJ2-7 | TRBV5-4 | CASSLASTSPTYEQYF | TGTGCCAGCAGCTTGGCTTCGACTAGCCCAACCTACGAGCAGTACTTC
NA | NA | TRBJ2-5 | TRBV5-1 | CASSLAGRLETQYF | TGCGCCAGCAGCTTGGCCGGCCGACTGGAGACCCAGTACTTC
NA | NA | TRBJ2-7 | TRBV9 | CASSPRLGVEGYEQYF | TGTGCCAGCAGCCCCCGCCTGGGAGTGGAAGGGTACGAGCAGTACTTC
TRBD1 | NA | TRBJ1-4 | TRBV28 | CASRQGGTNEKLFF | TGTGCCAGCAGACAGGGGGGGACTAATGAAAAACTGTTTTTT
NA | NA | TRBJ1-2 | TRBV19 | CASTAPTAGNYGYTF | TGTGCCAGCACTGCCCCCACCGCGGGGAACTATGGCTACACCTTC
NA | few | TRBJ2-2 | TRBV19 | CASKIVGANTGELFF | TGTGCCAGTAAGATTGTCGGCGCGAACACCGGGGAGCTGTTTTTT
NA | NA | TRBJ1-2 | TRBV27 | CASSLSSDRTYGYTF | TGTGCCAGCAGTTTATCGAGTGACAGAACCTATGGCTACACCTTC
TRBD2 | NA | TRBJ2-4 | TRBV11-2 | CASSLGAGVAGGKNIQYF | TGTGCCAGCAGCTTAGGGGCAGGGGTAGCGGGAGGCAAAAACATTCAGTACTTC
NA | NA | TRBJ2-7 | TRBV12-2 | CASRLVLTSSTSGSYEQYF | TGTGCAAGTCGCTTAGTCCTTACTTCATCGACTAGCGGGAGCTACGAGCAGTACTTC
NA | NA | TRBJ2-5 | TRBV15 | CATSRVGAAIQETQYF | TGTGCCACCAGCAGAGTGGGGGCCGCGATCCAAGAGACCCAGTACTTC
NA | NA | TRBJ1-5 | TRBV11-2 | CASSLMADSNQPQHF | TGTGCCAGCAGCTTAATGGCGGACTCCAATCAGCCCCAGCATTTT
NA | NA | TRBJ1-5 | TRBV7-2 | CASSLASSGLNSNQPQHF | TGTGCCAGCAGCTTAGCGAGTTCAGGACTTAATAGCAATCAGCCCCAGCATTTT
NA | few | TRBJ2-1 | TRBV5-4 | CASSLQRFYNEQFF | TGTGCCAGCAGCTTACAGCGGTTCTACAATGAGCAGTTCTTC
TRBD2 | NA | TRBJ2-1 | TRBV7-2 | CASSIVAGQRGDEQFF | TGTGCCAGCAGCATAGTAGCGGGGCAGCGGGGGGATGAGCAGTTCTTC
NA | NA | TRBJ2-2 | TRBV5-6 | CASSLSGPRELFF | TGTGCCAGCAGCTTGTCAGGCCCTCGGGAGCTGTTTTTT
NA | NA | TRBJ2-5 | TRBV27 | CASSSDGWGETQYF | TGTGCCAGCAGTTCGGACGGCTGGGGGGAGACCCAGTACTTC
NA | NA | TRBJ2-7 | TRBV1 | CTRRLATPFEYF | TGCACCAGGCGACTAGCAACCCCCTTTGAGTACTTC
NA | NA | TRBJ1-2 | TRBV7-8 | CASSLAQGRGYTF | TGTGCCAGCAGCTTAGCACAGGGCCGTGGCTACACCTTC
TRBD1 | NA | TRBJ1-2 | TRBV10-3 | CASENRDRGVFNYGYTF | TGTGCCAGCGAAAACCGGGACAGGGGCGTCTTTAACTATGGCTACACCTTC
TRBD1 | NA | TRBJ1-1 | TRBV19 | CASSPRTGGNTEAFF | TGTGCCAGTAGTCCCAGGACAGGGGGGAACACTGAAGCTTTCTTT